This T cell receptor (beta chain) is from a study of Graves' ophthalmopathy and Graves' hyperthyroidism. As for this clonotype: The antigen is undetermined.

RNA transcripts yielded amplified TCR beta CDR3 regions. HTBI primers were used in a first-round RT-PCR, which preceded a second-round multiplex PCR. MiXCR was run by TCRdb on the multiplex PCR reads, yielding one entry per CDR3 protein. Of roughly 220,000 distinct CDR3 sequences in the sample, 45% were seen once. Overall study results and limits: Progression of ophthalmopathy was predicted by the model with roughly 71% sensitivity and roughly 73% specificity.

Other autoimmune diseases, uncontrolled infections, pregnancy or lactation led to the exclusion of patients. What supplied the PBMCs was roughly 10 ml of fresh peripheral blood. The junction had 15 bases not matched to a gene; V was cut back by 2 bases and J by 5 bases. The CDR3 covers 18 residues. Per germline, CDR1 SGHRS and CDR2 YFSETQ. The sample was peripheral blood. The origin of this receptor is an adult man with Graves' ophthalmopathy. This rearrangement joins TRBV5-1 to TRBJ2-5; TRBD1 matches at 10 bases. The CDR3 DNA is TGCGCCAGCAGCTTTGCCTCGCCGGGACAGGGGATGGGCGAGACCCAGTACTTC. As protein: CASSFASPGQGMGETQYF.